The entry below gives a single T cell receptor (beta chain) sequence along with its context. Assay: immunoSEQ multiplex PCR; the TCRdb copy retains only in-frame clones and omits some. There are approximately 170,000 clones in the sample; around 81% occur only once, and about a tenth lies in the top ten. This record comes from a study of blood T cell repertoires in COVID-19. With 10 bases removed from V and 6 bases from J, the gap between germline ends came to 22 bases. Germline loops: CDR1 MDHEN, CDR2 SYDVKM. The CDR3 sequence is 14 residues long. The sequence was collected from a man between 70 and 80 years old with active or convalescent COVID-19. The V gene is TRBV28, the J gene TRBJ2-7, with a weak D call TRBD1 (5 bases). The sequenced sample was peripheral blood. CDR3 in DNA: TGTGCCACAGGGCCAAGCGTTACGTACGGCGAGCAGTACTTC. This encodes CATGPSVTYGEQYF.